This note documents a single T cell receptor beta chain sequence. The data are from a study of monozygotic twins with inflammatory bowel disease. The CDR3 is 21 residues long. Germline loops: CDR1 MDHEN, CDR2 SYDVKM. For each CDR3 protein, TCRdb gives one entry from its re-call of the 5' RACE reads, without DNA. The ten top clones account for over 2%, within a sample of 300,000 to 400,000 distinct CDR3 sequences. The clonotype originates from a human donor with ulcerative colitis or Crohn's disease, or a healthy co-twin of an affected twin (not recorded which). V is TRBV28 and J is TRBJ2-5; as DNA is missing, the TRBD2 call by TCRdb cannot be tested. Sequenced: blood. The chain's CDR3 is CASSLPTQIVRLAGDPETQYF.